This TCR beta chain was sequenced in a study of blood T cell repertoires in COVID-19. Libraries were prepared by immunoSEQ multiplex PCR; TCRdb keeps only in-frame clonotypes and omits some of them. The data hold roughly 250,000 clones, with about nine tenths observed a single time. The origin of this receptor is a woman aged 45 to 65 who had recovered from COVID-19. Sequencing was done on a sample of PBMCs or T cells enriched from blood (not recorded which).

The CDR3 DNA is TGTGCCAGCAGACCGCCCAGGGGATCCGGAAACACCATATATTTT. This sequence encodes CASRPPRGSGNTIYF. The chain combines TRBV7-2 with TRBJ1-3; perhaps TRBD1 as D (6 bases). Germline CDR1 SGHTA, CDR2 FQGNSA. V dropped 6 bases and J dropped 4 bases, with 16 bases sitting between them. This CDR3 has 15 amino acids.